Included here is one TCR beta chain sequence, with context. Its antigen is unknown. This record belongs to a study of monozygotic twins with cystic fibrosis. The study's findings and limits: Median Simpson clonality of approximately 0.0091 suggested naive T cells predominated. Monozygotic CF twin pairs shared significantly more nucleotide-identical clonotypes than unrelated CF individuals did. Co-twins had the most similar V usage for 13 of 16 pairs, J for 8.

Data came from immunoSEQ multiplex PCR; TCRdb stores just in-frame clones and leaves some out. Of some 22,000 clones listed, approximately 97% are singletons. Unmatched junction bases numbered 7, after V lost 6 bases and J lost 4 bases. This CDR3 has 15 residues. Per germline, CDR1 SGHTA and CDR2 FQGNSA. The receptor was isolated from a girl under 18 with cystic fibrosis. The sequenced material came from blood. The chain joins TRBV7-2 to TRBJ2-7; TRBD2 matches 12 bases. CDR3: CASRQTSGRQYEQYF. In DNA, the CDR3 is TGTGCCAGCAGACAAACTAGCGGGAGGCAATACGAGCAGTACTTC. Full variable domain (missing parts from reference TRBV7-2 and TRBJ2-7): GAGVSQSPSNKVTEKGKDVELRCDPISGHTALYWYRQSLGQGLEFLIYFQGNSAPDKSGLPSDRFSAERTGGSVSTLTIQRTQQEDSAVYLCASRQTSGRQYEQYFGPGTRLTVT.